The entry that follows covers one TCR beta chain sequence. The sample comes from a study of CD4 and CD8 cells across lung adenocarcinoma regions. Donors had localized lung adenocarcinoma, a non-small cell lung cancer. The length of the CDR3 is 11 residues. V was shortened by 3 bases and J by 11 bases, with 8 bases between the two germline ends. Looked up from germline, CDR1 is MNHNS and CDR2 is SASEGT. TCRdb recomputed calls from the PCR reads with MiXCR, one row per CDR3 protein. Counted here are 4,000 or so distinct CDR3 sequences, around 60% occurring once; the ten biggest clones make up 15% to 20%.

The clonotype comes from a female donor with lung adenocarcinoma. The CD4 and CD8 labels of this study may be unreliable. This chain joins TRBV6-1 and TRBJ2-1; no definite D call. Sequencing used CD8+ T cells from the margin of a lung tumor. The CDR3 coding sequence is TGTGCCAGCAGTGACCCTAGACAGCAGTTCTTC. It yields the protein CASSDPRQQFF.